This TCR beta chain is drawn from a study of technical replicates of blood from a few donors. TCRdb's table, derived via immunoSEQ multiplex PCR, lists solely in-frame clones and lacks some. The table has around 100,000 clones, roughly 95% seen once; the top ten hold about 0.37%. The CDR3 has 17 residues. The ends lost 3 bases at V and 4 bases at J; junction bases unmatched: 12. In germline, CDR1 is ENHRY, CDR2 SYGVKD. The chain links TRBV10-3 to TRBJ2-3, with 8 positions matching TRBD2. The sequence was obtained from a human donor in good health. The sequenced sample was T cells isolated from PBMCs. The CDR3 sequence is CAISDPRGAGEADTQYF. DNA for the CDR3: TGTGCCATCAGTGACCCACGCGGAGCGGGAGAGGCAGATACGCAGTATTTT.